Shown below are 2 T cell receptor beta chains from a single sample sequenced in a study of neurological immune-mediated disorders (dated by TCRdb to between 2018 and 2021). The receptor library was made with 5' RACE. Sequencing took place on an Illumina HiSeq 2500. TCRdb reprocessed the public reads (quality trimming at Q25 with fastp, clone calling with MiXCR) and kept in-frame beta chains. One record per CDR3 amino acid sequence lists the most common genes and DNA. The sample yields tens of thousands of distinct CDR3 sequences; over 9% were counted once. The leading ten clones occupy about 1.7% of the sample. Material for sequencing was PBMCs. These TCRs come from a man aged 35 to 55 in good health.

This clonotype was observed many times. V gene TRBV29-1 combines with J gene TRBJ2-3; no definite D call. The CDR3 is 13 amino acids. Germline V gene sequence: CDR1 SQVTM, CDR2 ANQGSEA. The germline V and J ends were trimmed by 3 bases and 2 bases, with 9 bases remaining between them. CDR3 nucleotides: TGCAGCGTTGATGTCAGCTACACAGATACGCAGTATTTT. It codes for CSVDVSYTDTQYF.

This clonotype was counted ten times or more. The rearrangement links TRBV19 to TRBJ2-5, with 8 bases lining up with TRBD1. The CDR3 is 12 residues long. Germline loops: CDR1 LNHDA, CDR2 SQIVND (reference sequence). Germline trimming cut 8 bases from V and 5 bases from J; bases unmatched to any gene: 4. The CDR3 DNA reads as TGTGCCAGTCAGGGGGCTGGGGAGACCCAGTACTTC. Residues: CASQGAGETQYF.